Listed below are T cell receptor beta chains from one sample, sequenced in a study of CD8 T cell repertoires and HIV-1 epitope variants. Measured with immunoSEQ multiplex PCR; TCRdb has only the in-frame clones, and not every one. The sample lists some 100,000 clones, 60% to 80% occurring once. Sequencing input: uncultured baseline CD8+ T cells from peripheral blood mononuclear cells (PBMCs). The receptors originated from a male donor with HIV. The conserved cysteine and the conserved F or W are not part of the CDR3 here.

TRBJ1-2	TRBV14	ASSRGYSDGYT
TRBJ2-7	TRBV25-1	ASRDGGAGEQY
TRBJ2-7	TRBV14	ASSSPGQGVYEQY
TRBJ1-2	TRBV6-6	ASSPTGVDYGYT
TRBJ1-2	TRBV7-2	ASSVPRAYYGYT
TRBJ2-2	TRBV7-6	ASSLWEGSVTGELF
TRBJ1-1	TRBV15	ATSTSGVGGNTEAF
TRBJ2-1	TRBV7-2	ASSLGGGYNEQF
TRBJ2-1	TRBV19	ASSIGWGVAYNEQF
TRBJ2-7	TRBV28	ASSPDRGYEQY
TRBJ1-5	TRBV7-2	ASSLGTYQPQH
TRBJ1-1	TRBV19	ASTTRSGKRTEAF
TRBJ2-6	TRBV23-1	ASSLPSGANVLT
TRBJ2-3	TRBV11-2	ASSLGPPGADTQY
TRBJ2-3	TRBV5-5	ASSLVGTSGFGTQY
TRBJ1-1	TRBV18	ASSQGRSGTEAF
TRBJ1-3	TRBV2	ASMRGLGNTIY
TRBJ1-5	TRBV30	AWSSGSQPQH
TRBJ1-1	TRBV19	ASSSTGDTEAF
TRBJ1-6	TRBV11-3	ASSLGGLDSPLH
TRBJ1-2	TRBV28	ASRKTGTPSRGYT
TRBJ2-1	TRBV6-5	ASSYRGESNEQF
TRBJ1-1	TRBV2	ASSEADLLMNTEAF
TRBJ1-1	TRBV30	AWSFRDRGQEAF
TRBJ2-2	TRBV6-6	ASSSRAGGETGELF
TRBJ1-6	TRBV5-1	ASSLEEGQVSPLH
TRBJ2-2	TRBV7-3	ASAGGGDAGELF
TRBJ2-7	TRBV18	ASSPGTGIEYEQY
TRBJ2-7	TRBV2	ASSGQGVVEQY
TRBJ2-3	TRBV19	ASSQVKDTQY
TRBJ1-4	TRBV4-3	ASSQDGRSNEKLF
TRBJ1-1	TRBV7-5	VRSLARRTEAF
TRBJ2-7	TRBV5-6	ASRHGWRDRVGEQY